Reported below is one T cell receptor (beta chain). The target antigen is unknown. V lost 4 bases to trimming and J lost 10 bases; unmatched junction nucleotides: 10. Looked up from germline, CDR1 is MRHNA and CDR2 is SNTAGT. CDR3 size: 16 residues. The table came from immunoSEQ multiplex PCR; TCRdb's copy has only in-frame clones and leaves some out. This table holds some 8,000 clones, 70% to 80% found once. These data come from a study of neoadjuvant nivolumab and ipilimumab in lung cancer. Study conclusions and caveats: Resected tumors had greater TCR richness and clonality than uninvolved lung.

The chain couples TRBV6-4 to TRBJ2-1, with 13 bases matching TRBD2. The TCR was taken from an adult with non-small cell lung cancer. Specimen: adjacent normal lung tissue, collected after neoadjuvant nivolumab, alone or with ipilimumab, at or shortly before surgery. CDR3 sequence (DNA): TGTGCCAGCAGTGCCTCCGGGACTAGCGGGGCAGGGGAGCAGTTCTTC. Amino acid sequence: CASSASGTSGAGEQFF.